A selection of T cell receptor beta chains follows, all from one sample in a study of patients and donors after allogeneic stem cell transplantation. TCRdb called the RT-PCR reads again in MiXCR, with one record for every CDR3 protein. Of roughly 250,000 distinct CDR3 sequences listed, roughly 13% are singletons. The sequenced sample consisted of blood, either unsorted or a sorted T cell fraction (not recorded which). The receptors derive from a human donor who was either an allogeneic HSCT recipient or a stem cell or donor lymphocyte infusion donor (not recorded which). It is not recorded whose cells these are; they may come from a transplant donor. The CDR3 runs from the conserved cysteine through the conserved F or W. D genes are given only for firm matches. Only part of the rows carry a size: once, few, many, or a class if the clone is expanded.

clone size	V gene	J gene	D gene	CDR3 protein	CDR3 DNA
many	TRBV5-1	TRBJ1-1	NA	CASSPPTENTEAFF	TGCGCCAGCAGCCCCCCGACAGAGAACACTGAAGCTTTCTTT
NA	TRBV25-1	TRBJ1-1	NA	CASTRNTEAFF	TGTGCCAGCACCCGAAACACTGAAGCTTTCTTT
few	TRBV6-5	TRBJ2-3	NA	CASSYSNGATDTQYF	TGTGCCAGCAGTTACTCGAACGGGGCCACAGATACGCAGTATTTT
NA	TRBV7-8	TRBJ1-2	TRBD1	CASSRDREAYGYTF	TGTGCCAGCAGCAGGGACAGGGAGGCCTATGGCTACACCTTC
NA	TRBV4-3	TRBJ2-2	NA	CASSQGTSGTGELFF	TGCGCCAGCAGCCAAGGAACTTCGGGGACCGGGGAGCTGTTTTTT
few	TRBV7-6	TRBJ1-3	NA	CASSLGNRNSGNTIYF	TGTGCCAGCAGCTTAGGGAACAGAAACTCTGGAAACACCATATATTTT
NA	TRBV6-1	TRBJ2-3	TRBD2	CASSEATAGAGDTQYF	TGTGCCAGCAGTGAAGCAACCGCGGGAGCAGGAGATACGCAGTATTTT
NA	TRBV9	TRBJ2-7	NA	CASSVDVGEQYF	TGTGCCAGCAGCGTAGACGTCGGGGAGCAGTACTTC
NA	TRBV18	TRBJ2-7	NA	CASSRNQGTIYEQYF	TGTGCCAGCTCCCGAAATCAGGGTACGATATACGAGCAGTACTTC
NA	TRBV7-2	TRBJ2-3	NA	CASSLDGGDTQYF	TGTGCCAGCAGCTTGGATGGTGGAGATACGCAGTATTTT
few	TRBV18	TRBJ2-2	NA	CASSPGGRGATGELFF	TGTGCCAGCTCACCAGGTGGGAGAGGCGCCACCGGGGAGCTGTTTTTT
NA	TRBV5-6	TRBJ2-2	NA	CASSQEVTIRVGELFF	TGTGCCAGCAGCCAGGAAGTAACAATAAGGGTCGGGGAGCTGTTTTTT
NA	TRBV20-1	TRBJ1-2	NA	CSASSLGYGYTF	TGCAGTGCATCCAGCCTTGGGTATGGCTACACCTTC
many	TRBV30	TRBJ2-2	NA	CAWMAPGTNTGELFF	TGTGCCTGGATGGCCCCGGGAACGAACACCGGGGAGCTGTTTTTT
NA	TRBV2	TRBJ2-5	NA	CASSEASGLGGQETQYF	TGTGCCAGCAGTGAAGCGTCCGGACTAGGGGGCCAAGAGACCCAGTACTTC
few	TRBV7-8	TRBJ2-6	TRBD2	CASFPGRLGSGANVLTF	TGTGCCAGCTTCCCCGGGAGGCTTGGCTCTGGGGCCAACGTCCTGACTTTC
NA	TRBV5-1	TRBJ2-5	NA	CASSLGVADRGETQYF	TGCGCCAGCAGCTTGGGAGTGGCGGATAGGGGAGAGACCCAGTACTTC
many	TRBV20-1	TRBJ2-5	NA	CSARGPSQETQYF	TGCAGTGCTAGAGGGCCATCCCAAGAGACCCAGTACTTC
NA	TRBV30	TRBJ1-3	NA	CASPGAGNTIYF	TGTGCCTCGCCAGGGGCGGGAAACACCATATATTTT
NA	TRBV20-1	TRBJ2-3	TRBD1	CSARTGTASTDTQYF	TGCAGTGCCCGGACAGGGACTGCTAGCACAGATACGCAGTATTTT
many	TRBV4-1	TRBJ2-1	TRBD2	CASSQADMGLVGYNEQFF	TGCGCCAGCAGCCAAGCAGATATGGGACTAGTGGGTTACAATGAGCAGTTCTTC
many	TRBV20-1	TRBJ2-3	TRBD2	CSASPTSGYTDTQYF	TGCAGTGCTAGTCCCACTAGCGGTTACACAGATACGCAGTATTTT
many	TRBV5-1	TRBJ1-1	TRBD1	CASSLAGGSPEGAFF	TGCGCCAGCAGCTTGGCAGGGGGCTCCCCCGAGGGAGCTTTCTTT
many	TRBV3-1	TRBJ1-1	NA	CAASLGTEAFF	TGTGCCGCTTCCCTGGGAACTGAAGCTTTCTTT
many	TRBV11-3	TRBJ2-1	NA	CASSLASFGKDEQFF	TGTGCCAGCAGCTTAGCCTCTTTTGGAAAGGATGAGCAGTTCTTC
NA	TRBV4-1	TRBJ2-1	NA	CASSQEELYNEQFF	TGCGCCAGCAGCCAAGAAGAACTGTACAATGAGCAGTTCTTC
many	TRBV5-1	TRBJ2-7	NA	CASSTGPGQYEQYF	TGCGCCAGCAGCACAGGCCCAGGGCAATACGAGCAGTACTTC
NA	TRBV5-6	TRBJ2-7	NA	CASSLWGLSGDLEQYF	TGTGCCAGCAGCTTGTGGGGACTTTCGGGGGACCTCGAGCAGTACTTC
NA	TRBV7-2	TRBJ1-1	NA	CASAYGGMNTEAFF	TGTGCCAGCGCCTATGGGGGCATGAACACTGAAGCTTTCTTT
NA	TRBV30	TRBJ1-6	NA	CAWIRDGGNSPLHF	TGTGCCTGGATCCGGGACGGTGGGAATTCACCCCTCCACTTT
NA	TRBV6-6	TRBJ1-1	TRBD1	CASSSYGTAEAFF	TGTGCCAGCAGTTCGTACGGGACAGCTGAAGCTTTCTTT
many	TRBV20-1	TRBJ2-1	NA	CSARSQADFNEQFF	TGCAGTGCTAGGTCCCAAGCAGATTTCAATGAGCAGTTCTTC